This note documents a single TCR beta chain sequence. This sample was taken from a study of blood T cell repertoires in COVID-19. Study in general: The United States, Italy and Spain provided the acute and convalescent COVID-19 samples. T cells, B-cell-depleted T cells, or PBMCs provided the cDNA or gDNA that served as material.

The CDR3 covers 10 residues. In the authors' workflow: Amplification of reference gene primers was used by the study to estimate nucleated cell counts. The repertoire was sequenced with immunoSEQ multiplex PCR; TCRdb's copy has only in-frame clones and lacks some. The DNA gave D and trimming, while V, J and clone size come from that table. The data hold roughly 100,000 clones, with around four fifths observed a single time. The receptor was derived from a human donor in a cohort sampled during active COVID-19. The chain carries TRBV21-1 and TRBJ1-2; the D call in the table, TRBD1, was not verified against the DNA. TRBV21-1 is labeled a pseudogene. The sample was peripheral blood. CDR3 in amino acids: CASGADGYTF. Here the CDR3 DNA reads TGTGCCAGCGGGGCGGATGGCTACACCTTC.